This entry features one T cell receptor beta chain sequence. No antigen is known for it. Per-base qualities were not stored, and no clone one base away is much larger. This record belongs to a study of molecular identifiers for immune sequencing clone quantification listed by TCRdb under 2018. Regarding the complete study: For a replicate experiment, the RNA from either about 20,000 or 100,000 naive CD8 T cells was divided into five aliquots, and four of those aliquots went on to sequencing. CD8 T cells were used in a methods study to benchmark molecular-identifier clustering-based TCR repertoire sequencing (MIDCIRS) and TCR RNA copy counting.

Paper-wide results and their limitations: When barcode sub-clustering was left out, chimeric consensus sequences inflated TCR diversity, with chimeras reaching as high as 47%. Identical TCR molecules sharing a barcode could cause highly expanded clone sizes to be underestimated. Spiked-in Jurkat TCR RNA equal to a single cell's worth was reported to be detectable even within 1,200,000 naive CD8 T cells. Modeling estimated about 2.8 recovered TCR RNA copies per cell, compared with around 9.7 by digital PCR, which implies about 30% capture efficiency. Clones above 20 RNA copies held over 99% of molecules in CMV-specific effector cells but under 1% in naive cells. The naive libraries included spiked-in Jurkat TCR RNA (10 copies' worth), and this RNA is not part of the donor repertoire.

Naive CD8 T cell libraries were made from about 20,000 to 1,000,000 sorted cells using 10%, 30% or 50% of purified RNA. On a BD FACSAria II, naive CD8 T cells were FACS-sorted as CD8+CD4-CCR7+CD45RA+ and collected into RLT Plus buffer. To test detection sensitivity, Jurkat RNA equal to fewer than 13 TCR copies was added to samples of about 20,000-1,000,000 naive CD8 T cells. Enrichment of CD8 T cells was done with RosetteSep CD8+ T Cell Enrichment Cocktail plus Ficoll-Paque, and ACK red cell lysis came afterward. Library preparation used PCR. TCRdb lists the instrument as NextSeq 500. Bulk TCR libraries were made following a previously described method, with the TCR primers given in Table S5. Total RNA was purified with the Qiagen AllPrep DNA/RNA kit. Before analysis, reads from multiple sequencing runs of one library were combined. Per the authors' processing: Only reads with exact TCR constant sequence were kept, trimmed to 150 nt, and grouped by their 12-nt molecular barcodes. Reads in each barcode group were sub-clustered using a 15% Levenshtein threshold, and a quality-weighted consensus sequence was built for each RNA molecule. Non-functional sequences were excluded, and lower-count sequences lying one edit away from another sequence were also excluded. Based on fitting two negative binomial distributions, any barcode sub-cluster with under 20% of the maximum read count was discarded. TCRdb trimmed the raw reads at Q25, called clones with MiXCR and kept productive beta chains. Records with the same CDR3 protein are collapsed into one entry carrying the most frequent genes and DNA. The V and J calls come from TCRdb's annotation, not from the publication. In this sample the table shows approximately 500,000 distinct CDR3 sequences, around 23% of which occur a single time. Jointly, the top ten make up around 0.78% of the sample.

This receptor was identified in a human donor in good health. Some libraries in this study had Jurkat cell RNA spiked in. Sequencing was done on a sample of naive CD8+ T cells from blood, with Jurkat cell RNA spiked in. In the paper's terms, the cell subset or site label means: FACS-sorted CD8+CD4-CCR7+CD45RA+ naive T cells.

At the DNA level, the sequence is TGTGCCAGCAGTCCTAAGGGCACCGCCTACGAGCAGTACTTC. It translates to CASSPKGTAYEQYF. Recombination joined TRBV27 with TRBJ2-7, with no confidently assigned D gene. V sheds 5 bases and J sheds 2 bases, leaving 13 bases between their ends. From cysteine to phenylalanine, the CDR3 is 14 amino acids long. The retained sequence is limited to the CDR3, 42 bases, with the frame set at the first base. Reading the germline V gene (reference sequence) gives CDR1 MNHEY and CDR2 SMNVEV.